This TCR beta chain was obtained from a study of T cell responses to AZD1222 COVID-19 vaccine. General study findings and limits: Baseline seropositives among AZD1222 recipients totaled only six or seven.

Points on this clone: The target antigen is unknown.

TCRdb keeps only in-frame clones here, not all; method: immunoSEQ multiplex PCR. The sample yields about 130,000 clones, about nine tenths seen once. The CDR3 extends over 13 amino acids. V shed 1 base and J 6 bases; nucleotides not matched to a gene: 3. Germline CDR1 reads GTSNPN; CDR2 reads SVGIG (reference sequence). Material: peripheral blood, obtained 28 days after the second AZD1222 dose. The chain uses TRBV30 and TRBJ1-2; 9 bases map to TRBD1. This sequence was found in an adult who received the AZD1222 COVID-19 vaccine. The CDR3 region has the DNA TGTGCCTGGAGTGGACAGGGGGATCATGGCTACACCTTC. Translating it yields CAWSGQGDHGYTF.